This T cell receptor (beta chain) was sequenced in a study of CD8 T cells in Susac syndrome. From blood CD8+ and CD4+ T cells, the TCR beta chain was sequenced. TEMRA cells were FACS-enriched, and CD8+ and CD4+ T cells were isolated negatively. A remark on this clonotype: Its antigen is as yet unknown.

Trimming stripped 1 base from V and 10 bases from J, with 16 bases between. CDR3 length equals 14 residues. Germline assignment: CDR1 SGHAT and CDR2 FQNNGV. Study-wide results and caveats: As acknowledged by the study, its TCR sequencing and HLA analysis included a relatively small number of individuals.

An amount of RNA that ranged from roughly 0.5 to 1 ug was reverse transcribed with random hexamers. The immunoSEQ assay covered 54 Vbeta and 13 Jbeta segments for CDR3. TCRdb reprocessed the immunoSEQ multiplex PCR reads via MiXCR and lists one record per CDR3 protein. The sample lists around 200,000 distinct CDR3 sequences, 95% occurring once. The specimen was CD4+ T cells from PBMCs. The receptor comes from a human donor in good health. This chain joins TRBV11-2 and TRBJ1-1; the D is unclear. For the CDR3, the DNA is TGTGCCAGCAGCTTAGTGGGATCGCTCTACGGAGCTTTCTTT. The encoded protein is CASSLVGSLYGAFF.